This entry concerns a single T cell receptor (beta chain). This specimen comes from a study of blood T cell repertoires in COVID-19. Overall study context: Specimens from acute and convalescent COVID-19 originated in the United States, Italy and Spain. PBMCs, B-cell-depleted T cells, or T cells were the source of the cDNA or gDNA that made up the material.

Study processing details: Reference gene primer amplification yielded estimated nucleated cell counts. The protocol was immunoSEQ multiplex PCR, while the TCRdb copy is restricted to in-frame clones and leaves out a portion. The DNA was the basis for D and trimming; V, J and clone size are from that table. The sample holds tens of thousands of clones, 86% seen once. The CDR3 consists of 15 residues. The V gene's germline CDR1 is MNHNS and CDR2 SASEGT. J was trimmed by 6 bases and V by 2 bases; bases with no gene match: 6. J is TRBJ2-1 and V is TRBV6-1, with 8 bases identical to TRBD2. This receptor was taken from a man between 50 and 59 years old with acute or convalescent COVID-19. The sample taken for sequencing was peripheral blood. In nucleotides, the CDR3 is TGTGCCAGCAGTGAAAAATCGAGCGGGAGCAATGAGCAGTTCTTC. Encoded protein: CASSEKSSGSNEQFF.